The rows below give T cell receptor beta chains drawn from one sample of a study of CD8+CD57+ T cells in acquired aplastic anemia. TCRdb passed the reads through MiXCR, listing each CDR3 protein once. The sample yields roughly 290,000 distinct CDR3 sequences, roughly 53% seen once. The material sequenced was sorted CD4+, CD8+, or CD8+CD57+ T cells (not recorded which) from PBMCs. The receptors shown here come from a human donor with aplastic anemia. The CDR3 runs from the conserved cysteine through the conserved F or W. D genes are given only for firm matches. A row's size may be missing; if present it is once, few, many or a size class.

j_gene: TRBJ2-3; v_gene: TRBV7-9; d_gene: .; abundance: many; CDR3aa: CASSLRTPSTDTQYF; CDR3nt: TGTGCCAGCAGCTTACGGACACCTAGCACAGATACGCAGTATTTT
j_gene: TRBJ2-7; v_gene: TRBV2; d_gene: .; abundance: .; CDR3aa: CASSAGTLTYEQYF; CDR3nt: TGTGCCAGCAGTGCAGGGACACTGACCTACGAGCAGTACTTC
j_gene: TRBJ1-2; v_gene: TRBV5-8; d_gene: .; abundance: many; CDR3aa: CASSQAGDKGYTF; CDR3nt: TGTGCCAGCAGCCAAGCAGGGGATAAGGGCTACACCTTC
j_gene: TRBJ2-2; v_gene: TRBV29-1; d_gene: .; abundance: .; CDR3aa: CSVQDYGELFF; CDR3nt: TGCAGCGTTCAGGACTACGGGGAGCTGTTTTTT
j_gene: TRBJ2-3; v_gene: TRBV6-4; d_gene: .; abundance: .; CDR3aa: CASNGPSTDTQYF; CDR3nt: TGTGCCAGCAACGGGCCTAGCACAGATACGCAGTATTTT
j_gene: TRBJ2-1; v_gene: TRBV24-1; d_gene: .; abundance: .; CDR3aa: CATSDLKGDEQFF; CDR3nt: TGTGCCACCAGTGATTTGAAAGGCGATGAGCAGTTCTTC
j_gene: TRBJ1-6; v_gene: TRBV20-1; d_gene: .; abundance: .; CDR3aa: CSASTGASPLHF; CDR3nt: TGCAGCGCTAGTACAGGCGCCTCACCCCTCCACTTT
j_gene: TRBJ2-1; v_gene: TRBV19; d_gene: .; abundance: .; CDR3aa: CASSIPSWDNEQFF; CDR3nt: TGTGCCAGTAGTATACCCTCGTGGGACAATGAGCAGTTCTTC
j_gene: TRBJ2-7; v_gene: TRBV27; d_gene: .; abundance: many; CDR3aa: CASSFRPSISQQYF; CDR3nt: TGTGCCAGCAGTTTCAGACCGTCTATAAGCCAGCAGTACTTC
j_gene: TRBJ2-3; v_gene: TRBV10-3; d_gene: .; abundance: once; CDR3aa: CAISGGTSTDTQYF; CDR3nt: TGTGCCATCAGTGGAGGGACCAGCACAGATACGCAGTATTTT
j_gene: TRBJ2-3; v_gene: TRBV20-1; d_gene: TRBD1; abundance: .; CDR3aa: CSARRGLDTQYF; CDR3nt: TGCAGTGCTAGAAGGGGGCTGGATACGCAGTATTTT
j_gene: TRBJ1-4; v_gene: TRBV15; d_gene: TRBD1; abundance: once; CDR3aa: CATSLYSGGQWAGKLFF; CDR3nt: TGTGCCACCAGCCTATACTCTGGGGGACAGTGGGCTGGGAAACTGTTTTTT
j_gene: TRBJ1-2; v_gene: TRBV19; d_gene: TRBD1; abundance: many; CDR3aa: CASRVGQLLGGYTF; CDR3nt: TGTGCCAGTAGAGTGGGACAGTTGCTAGGGGGCTACACCTTC
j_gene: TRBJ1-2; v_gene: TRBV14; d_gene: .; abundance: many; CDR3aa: CASSQVQGAYGYTF; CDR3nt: TGTGCCAGCAGCCAAGTTCAAGGGGCATATGGCTACACCTTC
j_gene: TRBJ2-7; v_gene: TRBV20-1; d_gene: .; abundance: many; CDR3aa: CSARGSADYEQYF; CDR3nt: TGCAGTGCTAGAGGGTCGGCAGACTACGAGCAGTACTTC
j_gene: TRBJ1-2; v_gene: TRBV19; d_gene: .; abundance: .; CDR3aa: CASSQSTNYGYTF; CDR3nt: TGTGCCAGCAGCCAGAGCACTAACTATGGCTACACCTTC
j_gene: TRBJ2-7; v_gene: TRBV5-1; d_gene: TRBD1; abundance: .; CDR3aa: CASSYKGQGYEQYF; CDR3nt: TGTGCCAGCAGCTATAAGGGACAGGGCTACGAGCAGTACTTC
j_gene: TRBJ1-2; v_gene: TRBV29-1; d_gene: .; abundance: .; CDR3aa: CSKTERARGGYTF; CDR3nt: TGCAGCAAAACAGAACGGGCCCGCGGTGGCTACACCTTC
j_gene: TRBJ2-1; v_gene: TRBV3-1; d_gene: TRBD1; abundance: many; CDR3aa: CASSHSDRAYNEQFF; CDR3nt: TGTGCCAGCAGCCACTCCGACAGGGCCTACAATGAGCAGTTCTTC
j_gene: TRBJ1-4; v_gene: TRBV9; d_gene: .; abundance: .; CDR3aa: CASSPRTAGRRKLFF; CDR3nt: TGTGCCAGTAGTCCCCGGACGGCAGGGCGGCGAAAACTGTTTTTT
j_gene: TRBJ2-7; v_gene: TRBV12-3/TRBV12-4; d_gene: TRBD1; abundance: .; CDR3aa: CASSLAQGAAYEQYF; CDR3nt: TGTGCCAGCAGTTTAGCGCAGGGGGCGGCCTACGAGCAGTACTTC
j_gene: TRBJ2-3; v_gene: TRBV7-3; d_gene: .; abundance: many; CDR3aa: CASSFTGAGDTQYF; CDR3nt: TGTGCCAGCAGCTTTACAGGCGCGGGAGATACGCAGTATTTT
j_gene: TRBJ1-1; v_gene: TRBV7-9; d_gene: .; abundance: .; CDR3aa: CASSPTGLFAEAFF; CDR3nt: TGTGCCAGCAGCCCCACAGGGTTATTCGCTGAAGCTTTCTTT
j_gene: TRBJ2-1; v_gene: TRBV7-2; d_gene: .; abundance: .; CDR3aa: CASSATVVFSEQFF; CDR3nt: TGTGCCAGCAGCGCCACAGTTGTGTTTTCTGAGCAGTTCTTC